The 28 T cell receptor beta chains below come from one sample, sequenced in a study of regulatory T cells in long-lasting Graves disease. Time point indicated: newly diagnosed GD, antithyroid drugs for less than 3 months. TCR sequences were obtained from RNA taken from PBMCs. CDR3-region Arm-PCR and iRepertoire HTBI primers produced the TCR beta libraries. TCRdb ran MiXCR on the multiplex PCR reads and lists one entry per CDR3 protein. This sample yields a few hundred thousand distinct CDR3 sequences, of which roughly 14% are seen a single time; roughly a tenth belongs to the top ten. The same specimen was also included in a second study, on T cells in Graves' hyperthyroidism and ophthalmopathy.

The source material was peripheral blood mononuclear cells (PBMCs), sampled at new diagnosis, from a patient treated with antithyroid drugs. The receptors derive from a man younger than 40 with Graves disease.

This clonotype was seen only a few times. J is TRBJ2-1 and V is TRBV19, with 8 bases aligning to TRBD1. The CDR3 has 14 residues. The V and J ends lost 8 bases and 8 bases, in that order; junction bases with no gene match: 11. The V gene's germline CDR1 is LNHDA and CDR2 SQIVND (reference sequence). CDR3 residues: CASSDRDGRDEQFF. CDR3 nucleotide sequence: TGTGCCAGTTCGGACAGGGATGGTAGAGATGAGCAGTTCTTC.

This clonotype was recorded at least ten times. The chain is built from TRBV6-1 and TRBJ2-3, with 11 bases fitting TRBD2. J was trimmed by 1 base and V by 5 bases; bases with no gene match: 5. Germline lookup yields CDR1 MNHNS and CDR2 SASEGT. The CDR3 is made up of 16 amino acids. The CDR3 nucleotides are TGTGCCAGCAGTCTTCCGACTAGCGGGGGCACAGATACGCAGTATTTT. Its translation: CASSLPTSGGTDTQYF.

This chain connects TRBV11-3 to TRBJ2-5, with D tentatively TRBD2 (6 bases). Deletions cut 0 bases from V and 5 bases from J, with 16 bases between. Germline V CDR1 and CDR2: SGHNT, YENEEA. The CDR3 loop spans 16 amino acids. The CDR3 loop is CASSLDRVASGETQYF. In DNA form, the CDR3 reads TGTGCCAGCAGCTTAGATCGAGTAGCGAGCGGGGAGACCCAGTACTTC.

This clonotype was counted at least ten times. The chain joins TRBV27 to TRBJ2-1; TRBD2 matches at 10 bases. The V and J ends lost 8 bases and 3 bases, in that order; junction bases with no gene match: 7. Germline V gene lookup returns CDR1 MNHEY and CDR2 SMNVEV (reference sequence). The CDR3 has 15 residues. The CDR3 sequence: CASGTPSGSYNEQFF. For the CDR3, the DNA is TGTGCCAGCGGAACCCCTAGCGGGAGCTACAATGAGCAGTTCTTC.

Comments on this clonotype: A read error may account for a junction end that differs from germline. The V call is TRBV5-1, the J call TRBJ2-7; D is uncertain. Germline V gene data show CDR1 as SGHRS and CDR2 as YFSETQ. The CDR3 consists of 12 residues. CDR3 protein: CARRLLFYEQCF. DNA of the CDR3: TGCGCCAGAAGGCTATTATTCTACGAGCAGTGCTTC.

This clonotype was seen repeatedly, ten times or more. The rearrangement links TRBV12-3 or TRBV12-4 to TRBJ2-3, with 15 bases matching TRBD2. The CDR3 is 20 amino acids. V lost 5 bases to trimming and J lost 4 bases; unmatched junction nucleotides: 16. The CDR3 loop reads CASSPFGTSGRHLRPDTQYF. CDR3 nucleotide sequence: TGTGCCAGCAGTCCATTCGGGACTAGCGGGAGGCACCTCCGCCCAGATACGCAGTATTTT.

This clonotype was seen repeatedly, ten times or more. This CDR3 is CASSQVGGVKPGELFF. The CDR3 coding sequence is TGTGCCAGCAGCCAAGTTGGGGGGGTAAAGCCCGGGGAGCTGTTTTTT. This chain joins TRBV3-1 and TRBJ2-2; 7 positions agree with TRBD2. This CDR3 is built from 16 residues. Trimming took 1 base from V and 6 from J; bases not matched to a gene: 8. Germline-derived CDR1 and CDR2 are LGHDT and YNNKEL (reference sequence).

This clonotype was seen a few times. The V call is TRBV27, the J call TRBJ1-2; 7 bases map to TRBD1. Germline lookup yields CDR1 MNHEY and CDR2 SMNVEV (reference sequence). The V segment lost 6 bases and the J segment 4 bases; nucleotides outside the gene matches: 14. This CDR3 is built from 16 residues. CDR3: CASRSEGADSLYGYTF. The DNA of the CDR3 is TGTGCCAGCAGATCCGAGGGGGCCGACAGTCTCTATGGCTACACCTTC.

There are many counts of this clonotype. V is TRBV11-2 and J is TRBJ2-2; 9 nucleotides line up with TRBD1. The CDR3 extends over 15 amino acids. The germline V gene has CDR1 SGHAT and CDR2 FQNNGV. The V and J ends lost 6 bases and 7 bases, in that order; junction bases with no gene match: 9. This CDR3 is CASSSGQGIVGELFF. The CDR3 DNA reads as TGTGCCAGCAGTTCGGGACAGGGAATCGTCGGGGAGCTGTTTTTT. Together with reference TRBV11-2 and TRBJ2-2, the CDR3 gives the full variable domain: EAGVAQSPRYKIIEKRQSVAFWCNPISGHATLYWYQQILGQGPKLLIQFQNNGVVDDSQLPKDRFSAERLKGVDSTLKIQPAKLEDSAVYLCASSSGQGIVGELFFGEGSRLTVL.

The chain carries TRBV20-1 and TRBJ2-3; 10 bases line up with TRBD2. This CDR3 contains 14 residues. The germline V gene has CDR1 DFQATT and CDR2 SNEGSKA (reference sequence). J was trimmed by 5 bases and V by 6 bases; bases with no gene match: 8. The DNA for the CDR3 is TGCAGTGCCACCCTAGCGGGAGACGTAGATACGCAGTATTTT. Translated, it gives CSATLAGDVDTQYF.

In its sample, this clonotype was seen many times. The chain joins TRBV29-1 to TRBJ2-1; D is possibly TRBD1 (5 bases). The germline V gene has CDR1 SQVTM and CDR2 ANQGSEA. Trimming removed 6 bases from V and 5 bases from J, with 26 bases in between. The length of the CDR3 is 17 residues. Here the CDR3 reads CSVRWAVRTIRDNEQFF. Here the CDR3 DNA reads TGCAGCGTGAGATGGGCAGTAAGGACAATTAGGGACAATGAGCAGTTCTTC.

This clonotype was counted between two and nine times. The J gene is TRBJ1-5, the V gene TRBV14; TRBD1 is a possible D gene (5 bases). In germline, CDR1 is SGHDN, CDR2 FVKESK. This CDR3 is built from 14 residues. Trimming pared 4 bases from V and 4 bases from J, leaving 11 bases between. In nucleotides, the CDR3 is TGTGCCAGCAGCCGGGCAGGGAGGAATCAGCCCCAGCATTTT. Protein product: CASSRAGRNQPQHF.

This clonotype occurred many times. This chain connects TRBV6-2 or TRBV6-3 to TRBJ2-1, with 7 bases lining up with TRBD2. Germline assignment: CDR1 MNHEY and CDR2 SVGEGT. The CDR3 has 15 residues. V gave up 3 bases and J gave up 7 bases; unmatched junction bases: 9. In DNA, the CDR3 is TGTGCCAGCAGTTATCGGCGGGAGTGGGGGAATGAGCAGTTCTTC. This encodes CASSYRREWGNEQFF.

This clonotype has more than one count but fewer than ten. V is TRBV5-5 and J is TRBJ2-3, with 7 bases lining up with TRBD2. From germline, CDR1 is SGHKS and CDR2 YYEKEE (reference sequence). The V gene end was trimmed by 2 bases and the J gene end by 4 bases; junction bases not matched to a gene: 7. CDR3 length: 15 residues. DNA for the CDR3: TGTGCCAGCAGCTTCAGAGGTGGGAGGGCAGATACGCAGTATTTT. Amino acid sequence: CASSFRGGRADTQYF.

This clonotype was found many times. At one end the junction does not follow the germline gene, possibly because of a read error. The chain has TRBV5-4 and TRBJ2-7, with TRBD1 matching 9 bases. CDR3 length: 14 residues. The germline V gene has CDR1 SGHNT and CDR2 YYREEE (reference sequence). CDR3 sequence reads: CASRSGQGAYEQYF. CDR3 nucleotides: TGTGCCAGCAGATCGGGACAGGGCGCCTACGAACAGTACTTC. Looking up the rest from reference TRBV5-4 and TRBJ2-7 gives the full variable domain: ETGVTQSPTHLIKTRGQQVTLRCSSQSGHNTVSWYQQALGQGPQFIFQYYREEENGRGNFPPRFSGLQFPNYSSELNVNALELDDSALYLCASRSGQGAYEQYFGPGTRLTVT.

This clonotype came up many times. The chain has TRBV9 and TRBJ2-7; D perhaps matches TRBD2 (6 bases). Trimming shortened V by 2 bases and J by 3 bases, and 12 bases separated the two germline ends. Germline CDR1 is SGDLS and CDR2 is YYNGEE. CDR3 length: 14 amino acids. CDR3 nucleotides: TGTGCCAGCAGCGTGGACGGGAGAGGCTACGAGCAGTACTTC. Translation gives CASSVDGRGYEQYF.

The chain has TRBV4-1 and TRBJ2-2; D may match TRBD1 or TRBD2 (5 bases each). The CDR3 runs 15 residues. From germline, CDR1 is MGHRA and CDR2 YSYEKL. V lost 4 bases, J lost 4 bases, and 13 bases lay in between. The CDR3 DNA is TGCGCCAGCAGCCGGGACCTAGTATCCACCGGGGAGCTGTTTTTT. Amino acid sequence: CASSRDLVSTGELFF.

In its sample, this clonotype was seen a few times. This chain joins TRBV14 and TRBJ2-3; D unclear. Trimming left V 1 base short and J 10 bases short, with 12 bases between. This CDR3 has 13 residues. Germline-derived CDR1 and CDR2 are SGHDN and FVKESK. CDR3 protein: CASSQVTQWPQYF. For the CDR3, the DNA is TGTGCCAGCAGCCAAGTGACCCAGTGGCCGCAGTATTTT.

This clonotype has at least ten counts. This rearrangement joins TRBV3-1 to TRBJ2-7, with 7 bases that match TRBD2. V shed 0 bases and J 1 base; nucleotides not matched to a gene: 3. Per the germline V gene, CDR1 is LGHDT and CDR2 is YNNKEL (reference sequence). The CDR3 sequence is 15 residues long. The CDR3 is CASSQDQAGSYEQYF. CDR3 nucleotides: TGTGCCAGCAGCCAAGATCAAGCGGGGTCCTACGAGCAGTACTTC.

This clonotype was counted ten times or more. V gene TRBV28 combines with J gene TRBJ2-7, with a weak D call TRBD1 (6 bases). Trimming left V 6 bases short and J 0 bases short, with 15 bases between. In germline, CDR1 is MDHEN, CDR2 SYDVKM. This CDR3 has 15 amino acids. The CDR3 spells CASSTPAGASYEQYF. In DNA, the CDR3 is TGTGCCAGCAGCACCCCGGCAGGGGCCTCCTACGAGCAGTACTTC.

This clonotype has at least ten counts. The chain carries TRBV15 and TRBJ2-3, with 10 positions matching TRBD2. Germline V gives CDR1 LNHNV, CDR2 YYDKDF (reference sequence). V lost 0 bases, J lost 2 bases, and 14 bases stayed unmatched. This CDR3 spans 20 amino acids. CDR3 residues: CATSRDRGDLAGGLTDTQYF. Here the CDR3 DNA reads TGTGCCACCAGCAGAGATAGGGGGGACTTAGCGGGAGGACTCACAGATACGCAGTATTTT.

In this sample, this clonotype turned up many times. The chain couples TRBV2 to TRBJ2-7, with 11 bases aligning to TRBD2. V lost 7 bases and J lost 0; bases outside the gene matches: 14. This CDR3 region has 18 residues. Germline-derived CDR1 and CDR2 are SNHLY and FYNNEI. CDR3 sequence reads: CASTIPGLAEWNSYEQYF. CDR3 DNA sequence: TGTGCCAGCACCATCCCGGGACTAGCGGAATGGAACTCCTACGAGCAGTACTTC.

This clonotype was found many times. The chain is built from TRBV7-3 and TRBJ2-1; TRBD2 might be the D (6 bases). Trimming took 5 bases from V and 2 from J, leaving 13 bases between them. The CDR3 consists of 15 residues. Germline assignment: CDR1 SGHTA and CDR2 FQGTGA. The CDR3 is CASSPGVVAYNEQFF. Here the CDR3 DNA reads TGTGCCAGCAGCCCGGGGGTGGTCGCCTACAATGAGCAGTTCTTC.

This clonotype was seen more than once but under ten times. Given a much more abundant clone one base away, this may be a read error. The chain has TRBV2 and TRBJ2-7, with D possibly matching TRBD2 (6 bases). The germline V gene has CDR1 SNHLY and CDR2 FYNNEI. The CDR3 consists of 14 residues. This chain's CDR3 is CASRNGLASYERYF. Here the CDR3 DNA reads TGTGCCAGCCGAAATGGGCTAGCGTCCTACGAGCGGTACTTC.

This clonotype was detected ten times or more. V and J are TRBV28 and TRBJ2-1; D unclear. The ends were cut back, 3 bases at V and 12 bases at J, with 12 bases in the middle. CDR1 MDHEN and CDR2 SYDVKM come from the germline V gene. The CDR3 covers 12 residues. CDR3 nucleotides: TGTGCCAGCAGTTTGGCCCGCCTCGGGCAGTTCTTC. Translation gives CASSLARLGQFF.

A remark on this clonotype: At one end, the junction sequence differs from germline, possibly due to a read error. This chain uses TRBV20-1 with TRBJ2-4, with 7 nucleotides matching TRBD2. Germline CDR1 is DFQATT and CDR2 is SNEGSKA (reference sequence). This CDR3 has 12 residues. CDR3 in amino acids: CSARGGENIQYF. The CDR3 bases are TGCAGCGCTAGGGGAGGGGAGAACATTCAGTACTTC.

This clonotype has more than one count but fewer than ten. The chain recombines TRBV18 with TRBJ2-1, with unresolved D. CDR1 KGHSH and CDR2 LQKENI come from the germline V gene. The CDR3 runs 12 residues. Trimming removed 6 bases from V and 8 bases from J, with 11 bases in between. CDR3 nucleotides: TGTGCCAGCTCCCCGTTTGGGGATGAGCAGTTCTTC. Translated: CASSPFGDEQFF.

This clonotype has ten or more counts. The V and J genes are TRBV11-2 and TRBJ2-6; 8 bases fit TRBD2. This CDR3 contains 21 residues. Germline CDR1 is SGHAT and CDR2 is FQNNGV. V shed 4 bases, J shed 1 base, and the junction held 18 bases outside the gene matches. For the CDR3, the DNA is TGTGCCAGCAGCTCCTCGATGGCAGCGGGAGAGTATGGATCTGGGGCCAACGTCCTGACTTTC. This sequence encodes CASSSSMAAGEYGSGANVLTF.